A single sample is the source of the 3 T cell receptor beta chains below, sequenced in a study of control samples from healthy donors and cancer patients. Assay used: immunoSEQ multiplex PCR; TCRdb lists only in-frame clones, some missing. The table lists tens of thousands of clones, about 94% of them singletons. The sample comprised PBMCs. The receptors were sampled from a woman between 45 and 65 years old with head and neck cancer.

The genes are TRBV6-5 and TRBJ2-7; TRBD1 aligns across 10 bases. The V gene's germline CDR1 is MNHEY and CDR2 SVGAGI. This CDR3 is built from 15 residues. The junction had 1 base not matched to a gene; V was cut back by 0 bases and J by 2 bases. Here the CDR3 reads CASSYSGQGTYEQYF. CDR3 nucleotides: TGTGCCAGCAGTTACTCGGGACAGGGGACCTACGAGCAGTACTTC.

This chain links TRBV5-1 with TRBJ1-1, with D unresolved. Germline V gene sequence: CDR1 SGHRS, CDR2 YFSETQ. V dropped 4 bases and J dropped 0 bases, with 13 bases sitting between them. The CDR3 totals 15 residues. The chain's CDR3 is CASSRGEPMNTEAFF. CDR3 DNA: TGCGCCAGCAGCCGGGGAGAGCCCATGAACACTGAAGCTTTCTTT.

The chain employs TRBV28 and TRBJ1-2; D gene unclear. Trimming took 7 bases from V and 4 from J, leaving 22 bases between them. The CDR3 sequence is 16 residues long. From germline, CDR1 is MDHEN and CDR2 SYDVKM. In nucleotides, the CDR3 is TGTGCCAGCACCGAAGCAGTTCTCAGCGGGTTCTATGGCTACACCTTC. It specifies CASTEAVLSGFYGYTF.